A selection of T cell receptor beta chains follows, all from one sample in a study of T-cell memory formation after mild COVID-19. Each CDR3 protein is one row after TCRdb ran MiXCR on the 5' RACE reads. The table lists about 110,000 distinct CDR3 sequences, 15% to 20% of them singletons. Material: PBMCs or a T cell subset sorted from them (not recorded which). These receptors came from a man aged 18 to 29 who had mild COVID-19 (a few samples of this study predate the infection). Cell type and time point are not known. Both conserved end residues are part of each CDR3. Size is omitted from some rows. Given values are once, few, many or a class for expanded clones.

cdr3_aa: CSVAGQLNTEAFF
j_call: TRBJ1-1
clone_size: .
v_call: TRBV29-1

cdr3_aa: CASSRDRGVYEQFF
j_call: TRBJ2-1
clone_size: .
v_call: TRBV6-5

cdr3_aa: CASSQAGTASNYGYTF
j_call: TRBJ1-2
clone_size: few
v_call: TRBV4-2

cdr3_aa: CASSHLDRGEQYF
j_call: TRBJ2-7
clone_size: few
v_call: TRBV7-9

cdr3_aa: CASSPLVGGELFF
j_call: TRBJ2-2
clone_size: .
v_call: TRBV7-2

cdr3_aa: CASSPTPGTSQETQYF
j_call: TRBJ2-5
clone_size: few
v_call: TRBV18

cdr3_aa: CASSVLAGVPGELFF
j_call: TRBJ2-2
clone_size: few
v_call: TRBV5-1

cdr3_aa: CASSGQGGEETQYF
j_call: TRBJ2-5
clone_size: few
v_call: TRBV5-1

cdr3_aa: CASSPFKGSYNEQFF
j_call: TRBJ2-1
clone_size: few
v_call: TRBV7-2

cdr3_aa: CATSWAPYNEQFF
j_call: TRBJ2-1
clone_size: few
v_call: TRBV23-1

cdr3_aa: CASSRHGVGRLGQFF
j_call: TRBJ2-1
clone_size: many
v_call: TRBV12-3/TRBV12-4

cdr3_aa: CASSLPLGMDNEQFF
j_call: TRBJ2-1
clone_size: few
v_call: TRBV5-1

cdr3_aa: CASSRQSQDQETQYF
j_call: TRBJ2-5
clone_size: .
v_call: TRBV4-1

cdr3_aa: CAWSRAEGQPQHF
j_call: TRBJ1-5
clone_size: .
v_call: TRBV30

cdr3_aa: CATSRDPGQPQHF
j_call: TRBJ1-5
clone_size: .
v_call: TRBV15

cdr3_aa: CASSPRGTEEKLFF
j_call: TRBJ1-4
clone_size: .
v_call: TRBV12-3/TRBV12-4

cdr3_aa: CASTNGGPNQPQHF
j_call: TRBJ1-5
clone_size: .
v_call: TRBV6-2/TRBV6-3

cdr3_aa: CASSQDTRVDYGYTF
j_call: TRBJ1-2
clone_size: .
v_call: TRBV4-2

cdr3_aa: CATSNTYGYTF
j_call: TRBJ1-2
clone_size: .
v_call: TRBV15

cdr3_aa: CASSPERPGATNTGELFF
j_call: TRBJ2-2
clone_size: .
v_call: TRBV4-3

cdr3_aa: CASSPAWGSNEQFF
j_call: TRBJ2-1
clone_size: .
v_call: TRBV11-2

cdr3_aa: CASSFNEGNNIQYF
j_call: TRBJ2-4
clone_size: few
v_call: TRBV7-9

cdr3_aa: CASSPLDREYGYTF
j_call: TRBJ1-2
clone_size: .
v_call: TRBV18

cdr3_aa: CASIRGSEGFCEQYF
j_call: TRBJ2-7
clone_size: .
v_call: TRBV6-5

cdr3_aa: CASSFRGQGVFETQYF
j_call: TRBJ2-5
clone_size: few
v_call: TRBV5-1

cdr3_aa: CATSDPGTPNLAFF
j_call: TRBJ1-1
clone_size: .
v_call: TRBV24-1

cdr3_aa: CASSLSLFGVRSEQYF
j_call: TRBJ2-7
clone_size: .
v_call: TRBV7-9

cdr3_aa: CASSPSGTPSYEQYF
j_call: TRBJ2-7
clone_size: .
v_call: TRBV18

cdr3_aa: CASGRYDEQYF
j_call: TRBJ2-7
clone_size: many
v_call: TRBV6-5

cdr3_aa: CASAATGGTGYTF
j_call: TRBJ1-2
clone_size: few
v_call: TRBV12-5

cdr3_aa: CASSLTVNTGELFF
j_call: TRBJ2-2
clone_size: many
v_call: TRBV4-3

cdr3_aa: CASSDLQGTQETQYF
j_call: TRBJ2-5
clone_size: .
v_call: TRBV10-2

cdr3_aa: CASSLGSEQYF
j_call: TRBJ2-7
clone_size: few
v_call: TRBV4-2

cdr3_aa: CSAQQPGLVVVEQFF
j_call: TRBJ2-1
clone_size: few
v_call: TRBV20-1

cdr3_aa: CASRTGVFVAGEQYF
j_call: TRBJ2-7
clone_size: few
v_call: TRBV27

cdr3_aa: CASSPGQGATNEQFF
j_call: TRBJ2-1
clone_size: .
v_call: TRBV4-2

cdr3_aa: CASSYQGYNEQFF
j_call: TRBJ2-1
clone_size: few
v_call: TRBV4-3

cdr3_aa: CASSPGTTAGAQYF
j_call: TRBJ2-5
clone_size: few
v_call: TRBV18

cdr3_aa: CASSIPGTETQYF
j_call: TRBJ2-5
clone_size: few
v_call: TRBV27

cdr3_aa: CASSLQRYNEQFF
j_call: TRBJ2-1
clone_size: few
v_call: TRBV11-2